This entry features one T cell receptor (beta chain) sequence. The target antigen is unknown. This specimen belongs to a study of T-cell memory formation after mild COVID-19. Points from the study as a whole: Pre-infection memory held some responding clones, suggesting pre-existing cross-reactive T cells responded.

V lost 1 base and J lost 4, with 22 bases in between. Looked up from germline, CDR1 is DFQATT and CDR2 is SNEGSKA (reference sequence). The CDR3 covers 17 residues. Amplification by 5'RACE using constant-segment primers produced TCR alpha and TCR beta cDNA libraries that carried sample barcodes and UMIs. MiXCR was run by TCRdb on the 5' RACE reads, yielding one entry per CDR3 protein. Of 250,000 to 350,000 distinct CDR3 sequences listed, 16% are singletons. V is TRBV20-1 and J is TRBJ1-2; D remains unclear. The clonotype originates from a man between 18 and 29 years old who had mild COVID-19 (a few samples of this study predate the infection). Cell type and time point are not known. Material: PBMCs or a T cell subset sorted from them (not recorded which). The CDR3 DNA reads TGCAGTGCTAGAGTTCCAGGCTCCATTTACGGTTTCTATGGCTACACCTTC. Encoded protein: CSARVPGSIYGFYGYTF.